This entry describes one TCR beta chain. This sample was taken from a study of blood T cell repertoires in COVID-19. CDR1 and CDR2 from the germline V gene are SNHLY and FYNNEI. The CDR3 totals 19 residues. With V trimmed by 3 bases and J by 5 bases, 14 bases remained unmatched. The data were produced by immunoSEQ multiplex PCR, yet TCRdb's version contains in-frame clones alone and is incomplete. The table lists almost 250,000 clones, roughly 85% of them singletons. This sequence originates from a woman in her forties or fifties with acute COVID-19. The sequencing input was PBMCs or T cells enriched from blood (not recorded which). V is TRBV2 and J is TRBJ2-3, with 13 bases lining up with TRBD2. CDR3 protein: CASSEGRTSGGRLRDTQYF. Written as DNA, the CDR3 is TGTGCCAGCAGTGAGGGAAGGACTAGCGGGGGTCGACTCAGAGATACGCAGTATTTT.